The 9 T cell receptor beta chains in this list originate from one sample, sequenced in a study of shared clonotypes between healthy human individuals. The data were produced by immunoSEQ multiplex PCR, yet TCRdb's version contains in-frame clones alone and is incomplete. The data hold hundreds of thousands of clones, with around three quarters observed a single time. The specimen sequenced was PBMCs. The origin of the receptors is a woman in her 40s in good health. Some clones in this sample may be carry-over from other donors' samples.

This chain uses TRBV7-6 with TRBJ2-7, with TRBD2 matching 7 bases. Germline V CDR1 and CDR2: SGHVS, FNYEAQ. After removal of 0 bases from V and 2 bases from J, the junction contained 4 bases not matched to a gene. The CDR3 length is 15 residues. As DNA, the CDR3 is TGTGCCAGCAGCTTAGCGACGGCGGGAGCCTACGAGCAGTACTTC. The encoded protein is CASSLATAGAYEQYF.

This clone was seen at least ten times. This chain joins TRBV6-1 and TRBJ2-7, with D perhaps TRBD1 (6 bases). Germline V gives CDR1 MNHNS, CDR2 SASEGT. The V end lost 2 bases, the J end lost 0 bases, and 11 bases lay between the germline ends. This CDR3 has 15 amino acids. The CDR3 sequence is CASSERQDHSYEQYF. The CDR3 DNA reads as TGTGCCAGCAGTGAACGACAGGACCACTCCTACGAGCAGTACTTC.

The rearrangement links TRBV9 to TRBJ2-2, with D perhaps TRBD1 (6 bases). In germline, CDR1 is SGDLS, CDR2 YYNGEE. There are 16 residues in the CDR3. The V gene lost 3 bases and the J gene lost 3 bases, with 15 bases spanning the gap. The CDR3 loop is CASSGYRVGDTGELFF. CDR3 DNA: TGTGCCAGCAGCGGATACAGGGTGGGGGACACCGGGGAGCTGTTTTTT.

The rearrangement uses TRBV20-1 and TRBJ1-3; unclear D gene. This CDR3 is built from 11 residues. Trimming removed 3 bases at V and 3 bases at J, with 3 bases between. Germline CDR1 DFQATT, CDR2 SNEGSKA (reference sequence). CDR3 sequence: CSASDGNTIYF. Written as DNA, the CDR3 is TGCAGTGCTAGTGATGGAAACACCATATATTTT.

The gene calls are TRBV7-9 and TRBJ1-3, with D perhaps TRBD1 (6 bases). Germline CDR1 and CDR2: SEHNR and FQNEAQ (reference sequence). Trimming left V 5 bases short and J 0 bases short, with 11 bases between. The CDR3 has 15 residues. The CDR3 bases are TGTGCCAGCAGCATACAAGGGGGCTCTGGAAACACCATATATTTT. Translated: CASSIQGGSGNTIYF. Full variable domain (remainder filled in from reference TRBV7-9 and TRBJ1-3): DTGVSQNPRHKITKRGQNVTFRCDPISEHNRLYWYRQTLGQGPEFLTYFQNEAQLEKSRLLSDRFSAERPKGSFSTLEIQRTEQGDSAMYLCASSIQGGSGNTIYFGEGSWLTVV.

The CDR3 loop reads CASMPGQGAPVEAFF. The CDR3 nucleotides read TGTGCCAGCATGCCCGGACAGGGGGCGCCCGTTGAAGCTTTCTTT. The chain joins TRBV7-9 to TRBJ1-1, with TRBD1 identical over 11 bases. This CDR3 has 15 amino acids. Germline lookup yields CDR1 SEHNR and CDR2 FQNEAQ (reference sequence). Trimming at V came to 7 bases and at J to 7 bases, leaving 11 bases not matched to a gene.

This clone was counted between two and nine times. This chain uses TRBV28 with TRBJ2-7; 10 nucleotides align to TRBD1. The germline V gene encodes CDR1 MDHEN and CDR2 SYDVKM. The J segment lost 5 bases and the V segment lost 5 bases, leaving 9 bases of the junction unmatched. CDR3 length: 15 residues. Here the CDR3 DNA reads TGTGCCAGCAGTCCACCGGGACAGGGGTCTCACGAGCAGTACTTC. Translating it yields CASSPPGQGSHEQYF.

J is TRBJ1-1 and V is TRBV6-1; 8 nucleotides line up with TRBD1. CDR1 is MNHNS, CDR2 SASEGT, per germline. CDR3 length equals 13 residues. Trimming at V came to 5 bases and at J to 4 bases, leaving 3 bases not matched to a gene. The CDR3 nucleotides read TGTGCCAGCAGTAAGGACAGGGTCACTGAAGCTTTCTTT. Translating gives CASSKDRVTEAFF.

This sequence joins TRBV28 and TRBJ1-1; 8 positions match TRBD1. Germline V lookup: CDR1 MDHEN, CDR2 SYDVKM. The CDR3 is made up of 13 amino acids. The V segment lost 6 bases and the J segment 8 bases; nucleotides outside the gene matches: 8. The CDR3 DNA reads TGTGCCAGCAGCCGAAGTGACAGGGGCGAAGCTTTCTTT. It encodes CASSRSDRGEAFF.